The present entry profiles one T cell receptor beta chain with its context. No antigen is known for it. These data originate in a study of T-cell memory formation after mild COVID-19. The ends were cut back, 0 bases at V and 8 bases at J, with 16 bases in the middle. Germline loops: CDR1 SGHRS, CDR2 YFSETQ. CDR3 size: 15 residues. General study findings and limits: Shrinking CD4+ clones were chiefly CM and EM; CD8+ ones were chiefly EMRA. A second wave of clones peaked on day 37, and their SARS-CoV-2 specificity went unconfirmed.

TCRdb reprocessed the 5' RACE reads via MiXCR and lists one record per CDR3 protein. This sample carries approximately 400,000 distinct CDR3 sequences, approximately 24% of them seen once, and the ten largest clones take roughly 9.7%. Material for sequencing was PBMCs or a T cell subset sorted from them (not recorded which). V is TRBV5-1 and J is TRBJ2-3; either TRBD1 or TRBD2 may supply D (5 bases each). The TCR was taken from an adult woman who had mild COVID-19 (a few samples of this study predate the infection). Cell type and time point are not known. The CDR3: CASSLGDAAFGTQYF. The CDR3, as DNA: TGCGCCAGCAGCTTGGGGGACGCGGCTTTCGGTACGCAGTATTTT.